The 25 T cell receptor beta chains below all came from one sample that was sequenced in a study of shared clonotypes between healthy human individuals. Assay: immunoSEQ multiplex PCR; the TCRdb copy retains only in-frame clones and omits some. The table has 450,000 to 500,000 clones, 79% seen once. The sequenced sample consisted of PBMCs. These receptors came from a woman in her thirties or forties in good health. Some clones in this sample may be carry-over from other donors' samples.

This clone was picked up one time. A much larger clone lies one base from this, so it may be a read error. Additional DNA sequences in this sample encode the identical CDR3. This chain uses TRBV7-3 with TRBJ2-3, with D unresolved. Trimming took 0 bases from V and 5 from J, leaving 6 bases between them. Germline CDR1 and CDR2: SGHTA and FQGTGA. The CDR3 consists of 13 residues. CDR3 coding DNA: TGTGCCAGCAGCTTAACCCCCGGAGATACGCAGTATTTT. It yields the protein CASSLTPGDTQYF.

This sequence joins TRBV4-1 and TRBJ2-3; D may correspond to TRBD1 or TRBD2 (5 bases each). Between the trimmed V and J ends, which lost 1 base and 11 bases, there was a span of 22 bases. This CDR3 spans 16 amino acids. Germline V gene data show CDR1 as MGHRA and CDR2 as YSYEKL. CDR3 nucleotides: TGCGCCAGCAGCCAAGCCCGGGACCTCCCCTTTGTGCGGCAGTATTTT. Protein product: CASSQARDLPFVRQYF.

This clone was counted between two and nine times. V is TRBV18 and J is TRBJ2-2, with 10 bases lining up with TRBD2. Unmatched junction bases numbered 5, after V lost 2 bases and J lost 5 bases. CDR3 length: 16 residues. Per the germline V gene, CDR1 is KGHSH and CDR2 is LQKENI. The CDR3 DNA follows: TGTGCCAGCTCACCATTTACTAGCGGGATGACCGGGGAGCTGTTTTTT. Protein: CASSPFTSGMTGELFF.

In regard to this clone: A far more abundant clone sits one base away, making this likely a read error. This CDR3 is missing its conserved last phenylalanine or tryptophan, likely due to a read error. This rearrangement joins TRBV4-2 to TRBJ1-1; TRBD1 is a possible D gene (6 bases). The germline V and J ends were trimmed by 1 base and 2 bases, with 14 bases remaining between them. This CDR3 is built from 16 residues. Germline CDR1 LGHNA, CDR2 YNFKEQ. CDR3 DNA: TGTGCCAGCAGCCAAGGGGACACTCACACCAACACTGAAGCTTTCCTT. Its protein product is CASSQGDTHTNTEAFL.

V gene TRBV7-9 combines with J gene TRBJ2-5, with 9 bases lining up with TRBD2. The germline V gene encodes CDR1 SEHNR and CDR2 FQNEAQ (reference sequence). The CDR3 has 16 amino acids. J lost 4 bases, V lost 5 bases, and 11 bases had no gene match. The CDR3 coding sequence is TGTGCCAGCAGCCCCCCGGTAGCGGGAGCGGGAGAGACCCAGTACTTC. Translated: CASSPPVAGAGETQYF.

This sequence joins TRBV28 and TRBJ2-3; 10 nucleotides align to TRBD1. CDR1 and CDR2 (germline): MDHEN, SYDVKM. The CDR3 has 15 amino acids. The junction had 6 bases not matched to a gene; V was cut back by 6 bases and J by 3 bases. CDR3 protein: CASRKPGQGTDTQYF. CDR3 coding DNA: TGTGCCAGCAGGAAACCGGGACAGGGGACAGATACGCAGTATTTT. The entire variable domain, with the rest obtained from reference TRBV28 and TRBJ2-3, is as follows: DVKVTQSSRYLVKRTGEKVFLECVQDMDHENMFWYRQDPGLGLRLIYFSYDVKMKEKGDIPEGYSVSREKKERFSLILESASTNQTSMYLCASRKPGQGTDTQYFGPGTRLTVL.

This clone was recorded many times. CDR3 sequence (DNA): TGCGCCAGCAGGGGACCTGGGGTCCTGGGGGGGGCCAACGTCCTGACTTTC. Translation: CASRGPGVLGGANVLTF. The rearrangement links TRBV10-1 to TRBJ2-6; possibly TRBD1 or TRBD2 for D (5 bases each). This CDR3 spans 17 amino acids. Trimming left V 6 bases short and J 4 bases short, with 19 bases between. Germline CDR1 and CDR2: WNHNN and SYGVQD (reference sequence).

The chain is built from TRBV7-8 and TRBJ2-7; TRBD2 is a possible D gene (7 bases). The germline gives CDR1 SGHVS, CDR2 FQNEAQ. This CDR3 is 15 amino acids long. V lost 1 base, J lost 1 base, and 11 bases lay in between. The CDR3 reads CASSLGGRGSYEQYF. The CDR3 DNA sequence: TGTGCCAGCAGCTTAGGTGGGAGGGGGTCCTACGAGCAGTACTTC.

The chain joins TRBV5-4 to TRBJ1-2; D is undetermined. Germline V gene data show CDR1 as SGHNT and CDR2 as YYREEE (reference sequence). This CDR3 is built from 13 residues. Trimming stripped 4 bases from V and 2 bases from J, with 9 bases between. The CDR3 here is CASSPDGNYGYTF. The CDR3 region has the DNA TGTGCCAGCAGCCCGGACGGGAACTATGGCTACACCTTC.

The V and J genes are TRBV10-3 and TRBJ2-1; tentative D call: TRBD1 (6 bases). V gave up 0 bases and J gave up 2 bases, with 8 bases separating them. The germline CDR1 and CDR2 sequences are ENHRY and SYGVKD. The CDR3 has 15 amino acids. As DNA, the CDR3 is TGTGCCATCAGTGAGTCTGGGGGCGCCTACAATGAGCAGTTCTTC. This codes for CAISESGGAYNEQFF.

As concerns this clone: Other nucleotide sequences from this sample produce the same CDR3. CDR3 in amino acids: CASSGQGHEQFF. The DNA of the CDR3 is TGTGCCAGCAGTGGACAGGGCCATGAGCAGTTCTTC. The V call is TRBV2, the J call TRBJ2-1; 7 bases line up with TRBD1. J lost 8 bases, V lost 4 bases, and 2 bases had no gene match. The germline V gene has CDR1 SNHLY and CDR2 FYNNEI. CDR3 length: 12 amino acids.

The CDR3 DNA is TGTGCCAGCAGTTTATCGGCTAGCGGCGACCCCTACGAGCAGTACTTC. As protein: CASSLSASGDPYEQYF. The chain combines TRBV28 with TRBJ2-7; 7 nucleotides line up with TRBD2. Germline CDR1 is MDHEN and CDR2 is SYDVKM. The length of the CDR3 is 16 residues. V trimming: 1 base; J trimming: 2 bases; junction bases outside the gene matches: 8.

This clone was observed a handful of times. An end of the junction does not agree with germline; a read error may underlie this. Other DNA sequences in this sample translate to the same CDR3. This chain links TRBV2 with TRBJ2-7; D perhaps matches TRBD2 (6 bases). This CDR3 is built from 13 residues. CDR1 is SNHLY and CDR2 is FYNNEI in the germline V gene. DNA for the CDR3: TGTGCCAGCATACCGGGACTTACCTACCAGCAGTACTTC. This translates into CASIPGLTYQQYF.

The V call is TRBV10-3, the J call TRBJ1-2; weak D call: TRBD1 (6 bases). Germline V gene data show CDR1 as ENHRY and CDR2 as SYGVKD. The length of the CDR3 is 16 residues. V lost 5 bases to trimming and J lost 0 bases, with 16 bases between them. The CDR3 DNA is TGTGCCATCAGTCCACAGGGTAATGGAGCTAACTATGGCTACACCTTC. It yields the protein CAISPQGNGANYGYTF.

This clone has just one count. This chain joins TRBV2 and TRBJ1-4, with 10 bases aligning to TRBD1. The length of the CDR3 is 15 residues. Germline assignment: CDR1 SNHLY and CDR2 FYNNEI. Trimming at V came to 7 bases and at J to 8 bases, leaving 10 bases not matched to a gene. DNA for the CDR3: TGTGCCAGCAATCGAGACAGGGGGCCACAGGAAAAACTGTTTTTT. Translation gives CASNRDRGPQEKLFF.

The chain joins TRBV5-3 to TRBJ2-6, with 11 bases that match TRBD2. TRBV5-3 is classed as an ORF, of uncertain function. Germline trimming cut 6 bases from V and 2 bases from J; bases unmatched to any gene: 22. The CDR3 has 22 amino acids. The CDR3: CARKPPNRLAGPHATGANVLTF. The CDR3, as DNA: TGTGCCAGAAAACCACCTAATCGACTAGCGGGACCCCACGCGACTGGGGCCAACGTCCTGACTTTC.

This rearrangement joins TRBV10-3 to TRBJ2-3; 10 nucleotides match TRBD2. The CDR3 consists of 16 residues. Germline-derived CDR1 and CDR2 are ENHRY and SYGVKD. V was pared by 8 bases and J by 2 bases, with 10 bases of the junction left unmatched. The CDR3 sequence: CAISGALAGATDTQYF. The DNA of the CDR3 is TGTGCCATCTCGGGCGCCCTAGCGGGAGCCACAGATACGCAGTATTTT.

The chain is built from TRBV11-2 and TRBJ1-1; D call uncertain. Trimming stripped 4 bases from V and 3 bases from J, with 21 bases between. Germline V lookup: CDR1 SGHAT, CDR2 FQNNGV. This CDR3 contains 17 residues. CDR3 nucleotide sequence: TGTGCCAGCAGCTCATACAGAGGGCCTAAATTGGACACTGAAGCTTTCTTT. As protein: CASSSYRGPKLDTEAFF.

The chain links TRBV6-4 to TRBJ2-7, with TRBD2 matching over 12 bases. CDR3 length: 16 residues. Unmatched junction bases numbered 9, after V lost 4 bases and J lost 5 bases. Germline values: CDR1 MRHNA, CDR2 SNTAGT. CDR3 region: CASSVLVLAGGDEQYF. The CDR3, as DNA: TGTGCCAGCAGTGTTCTTGTCCTAGCGGGAGGGGACGAGCAGTACTTC.

The CDR3 DNA reads as TGTGCCACCAGCAGATCAGCGGGAGGGCCTAAGAATGAGCAGTTCTTC. It encodes CATSRSAGGPKNEQFF. This chain connects TRBV15 to TRBJ2-1, with 10 bases that match TRBD2. This CDR3 region has 16 residues. V trimming: 2 bases; J trimming: 7 bases; junction bases outside the gene matches: 8. Germline values: CDR1 LNHNV, CDR2 YYDKDF (reference sequence).

The V gene is TRBV19, the J gene TRBJ2-5, with D possibly being TRBD1 (6 bases). CDR1 and CDR2 (germline): LNHDA, SQIVND (reference sequence). The CDR3 sequence is 13 residues long. The V end lost 5 bases, the J end lost 2 bases, and 9 bases lay between the germline ends. CDR3 region: CASSEGVQETQYF. The DNA of the CDR3 is TGTGCCAGTAGTGAGGGGGTTCAAGAGACCCAGTACTTC.

In this sample, this clone turned up a few times. This chain joins TRBV7-9 and TRBJ1-5, with 7 bases matching TRBD1. The germline V gene has CDR1 SEHNR and CDR2 FQNEAQ (reference sequence). This CDR3 comprises 15 residues. The V and J ends lost 4 bases and 6 bases, in that order; junction bases with no gene match: 9. CDR3 sequence reads: CASSSQGERGQPQHF. CDR3 nucleotides: TGTGCCAGCAGCTCCCAGGGGGAAAGGGGTCAGCCCCAGCATTTT.

This clone was detected a few times. V usage is TRBV28 and J usage is TRBJ1-5; tentatively, D is TRBD1 (5 bases). V shed 5 bases and J shed 6 bases, with 14 bases lying between them. This CDR3 is 14 amino acids long. Per the germline V gene, CDR1 is MDHEN and CDR2 is SYDVKM. The CDR3 here is CASSLITRGQPQHF. Written as DNA, the CDR3 is TGTGCCAGCAGTCTCATCACAAGGGGTCAGCCCCAGCATTTT.

This chain links TRBV19 with TRBJ2-5; a weak D match, TRBD2 (6 bases). Trimming shortened V by 10 bases and J by 1 base, and 13 bases separated the two germline ends. CDR1 is LNHDA and CDR2 is SQIVND in the germline V gene (reference sequence). This CDR3 region has 13 residues. The CDR3 DNA follows: TGTGCCACCCGGAGGGCCCTCCAAGAGACCCAGTACTTC. Amino acids: CATRRALQETQYF. Drawing the rest from reference TRBV19 and TRBJ2-5, the complete variable domain is DGGITQSPKYLFRKEGQNVTLSCEQNLNHDAMYWYRQDPGQGLRLIYYSQIVNDFQKGDIAEGYSVSREKKESFPLTVTSAQKNPTAFYLCATRRALQETQYFGPGTRLLVL.

V is TRBV5-5 and J is TRBJ2-3; the match to TRBD1 covers 9 bases. Germline CDR1 SGHKS, CDR2 YYEKEE (reference sequence). The CDR3 covers 18 residues. V dropped 0 bases and J dropped 0; count of bases not matched to a gene: 8. The DNA of the CDR3 is TGTGCCAGCAGCTTGGCGCCCCTGACAGGGGGAAGCACAGATACGCAGTATTTT. This encodes CASSLAPLTGGSTDTQYF.